Listed below are T cell receptor beta chains from one sample, sequenced in a study of shared clonotypes between healthy human individuals. The data were produced by immunoSEQ multiplex PCR, yet TCRdb's version contains in-frame clones alone and is incomplete. The sample includes 550,000 to 850,000 clones, around 77% of them seen just once. The specimen was memory CD4+ T cells sorted from blood. All receptors derive from a woman in her twenties or thirties in good health. The conserved cysteine and the conserved F or W are not part of the CDR3 here. The order of the fields is V gene, clone size, D gene, CDR3 length, CDR3 protein. D genes are given only for firm matches. A clone size is listed for some rows: how often the clone was seen (once, few, many), or a class if it is expanded.

TRBV6-4	few	.	16	ASRTLVVAAKGTGELF
TRBV27	.	.	12	ASSSESGANVLT
TRBV29-1	.	.	10	SVALRSYGYT
TRBV7-8	.	.	14	ASSQRWGGAGYGYT
TRBV7-6	.	TRBD2	16	ASSPRGLREGHRHEQF
TRBV29-1	few	.	11	SVAQGPGQPQH
TRBV16	.	.	13	ASSQSGNSNQPQH
TRBV5-8	.	TRBD1	12	ASSSGQGAQPQH
TRBV15	.	.	12	ATTRDKNTGELF
TRBV5-4	.	.	12	ASSLDYPQETQY
TRBV5-4	.	.	11	ASSSQQAYEQY
TRBV28	.	.	10	ASSPITGEAF
TRBV7-8	.	.	13	ASSPQGAMNTEAF
TRBV2	.	.	12	ASSETFSGLEQF
TRBV5-1	.	.	15	ASSGRAQNSGANVLT